This TCR beta chain was captured by sequencing in a study of human T cells and chemical hapten exposure. Across the whole study: In the approximately 26-week study, patients were dosed weekly with diphenylcyclopropenone on the scalp throughout. Yields of TCR per sample differed, chiefly owing to small differences in pooled library volume.

Individual cDNA molecules received unique molecular identifiers in the library. Each CDR3 protein is one row after TCRdb ran MiXCR on the RACE reads. The top ten clones hold less than 3% of a sample with more than 85,000 distinct CDR3 sequences, less than 40% of them seen once. Sample time point: patch test 3, about 24 weeks after DPC sensitization. Treatment indicated: therapeutic diphenylcyclopropenone sensitization with weekly scalp DPC. Blood draws preceded each patch test application. V was clipped by 3 bases and J by 3 bases, with 9 bases between them. CDR3 size: 12 residues. Germline CDR1 DFQATT, CDR2 SNEGSKA (reference sequence).

The sequence derives from a man aged 35 to 55 with alopecia areata. Some clones in this sample may be carry-over from other donors' samples. The source material was whole blood, sampled in connection with sensitization to the hapten diphenylcyclopropenone (DPC). The rearrangement uses TRBV20-1 and TRBJ2-7; no definite D call. The CDR3 nucleotides are TGCAGTGCTAGTGAAGGGAACTACGAGCAGTACTTC. Residues: CSASEGNYEQYF.